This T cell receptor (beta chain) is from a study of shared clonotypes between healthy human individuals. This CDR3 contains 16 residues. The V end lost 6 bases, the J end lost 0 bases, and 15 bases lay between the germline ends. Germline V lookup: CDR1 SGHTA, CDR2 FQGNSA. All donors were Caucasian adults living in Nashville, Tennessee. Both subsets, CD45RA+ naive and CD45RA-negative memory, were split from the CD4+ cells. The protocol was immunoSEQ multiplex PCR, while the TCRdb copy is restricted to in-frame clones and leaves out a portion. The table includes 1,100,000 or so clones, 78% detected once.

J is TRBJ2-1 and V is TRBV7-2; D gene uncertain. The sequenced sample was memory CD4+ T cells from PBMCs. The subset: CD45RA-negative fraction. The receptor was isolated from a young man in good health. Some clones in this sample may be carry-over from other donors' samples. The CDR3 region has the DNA TGTGCCAGCAGACCCACCTACCGTAGCTCCTACAATGAGCAGTTCTTC. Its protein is CASRPTYRSSYNEQFF.